This TCR beta chain was profiled in a study of cytomegalovirus exposure and HLA in healthy donors. The PCR had 60 Vbeta and 13 Jbeta primers. Assay: immunoSEQ multiplex PCR; the TCRdb copy retains only in-frame clones and omits some. Among 95,000 to 150,000 clones listed, about three quarters were seen once. J was trimmed by 1 base and V by 8 bases; bases with no gene match: 3. The CDR3 extends over 13 amino acids. In germline, CDR1 is KGHSH, CDR2 LQKENI. Sequencing was performed on PBMCs. This sequence joins TRBV18 and TRBJ1-1; 8 bases are shared with TRBD1. The source is a woman in her 40s in good health and CMV-seropositive. The CDR3 sequence: CASRQGRNTEAFF. CDR3 nucleotides: TGTGCCAGCCGACAGGGGAGGAACACTGAAGCTTTCTTT.